These 8 T cell receptor beta chains came from one sample sequenced in a study of OX40 agonist ivuxolimab in advanced cancers. The data were produced by immunoSEQ multiplex PCR, yet TCRdb's version contains in-frame clones alone and is incomplete. The repertoire has approximately 20,000 clones, 75% to 85% of them found once; the top ten carry under 20%. The sample in question was CD4+ or CD8+ T cells sorted from blood, obtained in a trial of the OX40 agonist ivuxolimab. The receptors stem from an adult with an advanced solid tumor such as melanoma, head and neck, liver or kidney cancer.

The chain has TRBV4-3 and TRBJ1-6; D gene uncertain. The CDR3 is made up of 15 amino acids. Between the trimmed V and J ends, which lost 0 bases and 9 bases, there was a span of 12 bases. Germline V lookup: CDR1 LGHNA, CDR2 YSLEER. CDR3 DNA: TGCGCCAGCAGCCAAGATGTTCGGGGAACTTCACCCCTCCACTTT. Its protein is CASSQDVRGTSPLHF.

The rearrangement links TRBV5-5 to TRBJ2-2; 10 bases line up with TRBD2. The CDR3 loop spans 17 amino acids. The germline CDR1 and CDR2 sequences are SGHKS and YYEKEE (reference sequence). The J segment lost 6 bases and the V segment lost 6 bases, leaving 14 bases of the junction unmatched. Here the CDR3 reads CASTYLLAGAWAGELFF. The CDR3 DNA reads as TGTGCCAGCACCTACCTCCTAGCGGGGGCGTGGGCCGGGGAGCTGTTTTTT.

This clone was found once. V is TRBV7-3 and J is TRBJ2-3, with D maybe TRBD2 (5 bases). The V gene lost 5 bases and the J gene lost 3 bases, with 6 bases spanning the gap. The CDR3 is 12 amino acids. From germline, CDR1 is SGHTA and CDR2 FQGTGA. In nucleotides, the CDR3 is TGTGCCAGCAGCGAGGGTACAGATACGCAGTATTTT. Translating gives CASSEGTDTQYF.

The rearrangement links TRBV10-3 to TRBJ2-7; D possibly corresponds to TRBD2 (5 bases). The CDR3 contains 14 residues. Per germline, CDR1 ENHRY and CDR2 SYGVKD. Between the trimmed V and J ends, which lost 3 bases and 2 bases, there was a span of 11 bases. The CDR3 protein is CAISDQVGAYEQYF. The CDR3 nucleotides read TGTGCCATCAGTGATCAAGTCGGGGCCTACGAGCAGTACTTC.

This rearrangement joins TRBV27 to TRBJ2-5; no clear D. The V and J ends lost 2 bases and 2 bases respectively, with 6 bases between them. Germline CDR1 is MNHEY and CDR2 is SMNVEV (reference sequence). The CDR3 totals 13 residues. The chain's CDR3 is CASSLRSQETQYF. The CDR3 bases are TGTGCCAGCAGTTTACGGTCTCAAGAGACCCAGTACTTC.

The chain links TRBV11-2 to TRBJ2-2, with D possibly TRBD1 on 6 matching bases. This CDR3 region has 15 residues. Trimming took off 7 bases at V and 0 bases at J, with 12 bases between the two ends. The germline CDR1 and CDR2 sequences are SGHAT and FQNNGV. The CDR3 DNA reads TGTGCCAGCATGTCAACAGGGTCGAACACCGGGGAGCTGTTTTTT. Protein sequence: CASMSTGSNTGELFF.

This clone was detected a few times. The CDR3 here is CASSRGDYMNTEAFF. The CDR3 bases are TGTGCCAGCAGCCGGGGGGACTACATGAACACTGAAGCTTTCTTT. The chain is built from TRBV7-2 and TRBJ1-1; D is possibly TRBD1 (5 bases). V lost 5 bases and J lost 0, with 13 bases in between. This CDR3 has 15 amino acids. Looked up from germline, CDR1 is SGHTA and CDR2 is FQGNSA. Full variable domain (missing parts from reference TRBV7-2 and TRBJ1-1): GAGVSQSPSNKVTEKGKDVELRCDPISGHTALYWYRQSLGQGLEFLIYFQGNSAPDKSGLPSDRFSAERTGGSVSTLTIQRTQQEDSAVYLCASSRGDYMNTEAFFGQGTRLTVV.

This chain joins TRBV28 and TRBJ2-1, with 9 bases fitting TRBD2. The CDR3 is made up of 15 amino acids. The germline CDR1 and CDR2 sequences are MDHEN and SYDVKM. The V segment lost 2 bases and the J segment 9 bases; nucleotides outside the gene matches: 8. The CDR3 DNA is TGTGCCAGCAGTTTAGTGGCGGGAGGGCCTCGTGAGCAGTTCTTC. Its protein product is CASSLVAGGPREQFF.